One and the same sample provided the 24 T cell receptor beta chains below, sequenced in a study of response to subunit inactivated influenza vaccine. TCRdb processed the RT-PCR reads anew with MiXCR; each CDR3 protein has one entry. The sample contains about 500,000 distinct CDR3 sequences, roughly 13% of which appear only once. The sequencing here drew on PBMCs from blood, taken about 40 days after vaccination. These receptors all come from a man aged 45 to 65 who received an inactivated influenza vaccine.

The chain couples TRBV6-2 or TRBV6-3 to TRBJ1-1; weak D call: TRBD1 (5 bases). V lost 5 bases and J lost 0, with 16 bases in between. The CDR3 runs to 16 residues. Germline lookup yields CDR1 MNHEY and CDR2 SVGEGT. The CDR3 DNA follows: TGTGCCAGCAGTCTCCTACCCGACAGACTGAACACTGAAGCTTTCTTT. Its protein is CASSLLPDRLNTEAFF.

This clonotype occurred a few times. The gene calls are TRBV4-1 and TRBJ2-2, with D perhaps TRBD1 (7 bases). Germline V gene sequence: CDR1 MGHRA, CDR2 YSYEKL. Trimming took off 5 bases at V and 5 bases at J, with 15 bases between the two ends. This CDR3 has 15 residues. This CDR3 is CASSRRGTETGELFF. Here the CDR3 DNA reads TGCGCCAGCAGCAGACGGGGGACAGAAACCGGGGAGCTGTTTTTT.

This clonotype was seen a handful of times. The CDR3 spells CGTGYTGELFF. The CDR3 nucleotides read TGTGGTACAGGGTACACCGGGGAGCTGTTTTTT. The chain employs TRBV28 and TRBJ2-2; D perhaps matches TRBD1 (6 bases). The CDR3 covers 11 residues. The germline CDR1 and CDR2 sequences are MDHEN and SYDVKM.

This clonotype appeared a few times. The rearrangement uses TRBV11-2 and TRBJ2-5; D not certain. Germline V gene lookup returns CDR1 SGHAT and CDR2 FQNNGV. V lost 2 bases and J lost 1, with 11 bases in between. This CDR3 is built from 15 residues. The CDR3 nucleotides are TGTGCCAGCAGCTTACCGTTCCGGATCCAAGAGACCCAGTACTTC. This encodes CASSLPFRIQETQYF.

The chain has TRBV5-1 and TRBJ2-7, with TRBD1 as a possible D gene (6 bases). In germline, CDR1 is SGHRS, CDR2 YFSETQ. The ends were cut back, 2 bases at V and 1 base at J, with 16 bases in the middle. The CDR3 has 16 amino acids. The CDR3 reads CASSFWSRTVSYEQYF. CDR3 DNA: TGCGCCAGCAGCTTCTGGTCCCGGACAGTATCCTACGAGCAGTACTTC.

This clonotype was recorded at least ten times. The chain couples TRBV5-5 to TRBJ2-7; 8 bases fit TRBD2. From germline, CDR1 is SGHKS and CDR2 YYEKEE (reference sequence). The V gene end was trimmed by 0 bases and the J gene end by 3 bases; junction bases not matched to a gene: 8. The CDR3 has 16 amino acids. The CDR3 here is CASSLARGGTHYEQYF. CDR3 DNA: TGTGCCAGCAGCTTGGCCCGCGGGGGGACCCACTACGAGCAGTACTTC.

The V and J genes are TRBV12-3 or TRBV12-4 and TRBJ1-6; D possibly corresponds to TRBD1 (6 bases). The V end lost 1 base, the J end lost 10 bases, and 14 bases lay between the germline ends. The CDR3 covers 15 residues. CDR3 bases: TGTGCCAGCAGTTTAGGATCAGGGGTCGACTCACCCCTCCACTTT. Amino acids: CASSLGSGVDSPLHF.

Remarks on this clonotype: One end of the junction is discordant with germline, which a read error may explain. The chain recombines TRBV12-3 or TRBV12-4 with TRBJ2-1, with 9 bases matching TRBD2. This CDR3 comprises 17 residues. CDR3 in amino acids: CACSLSLAGLSYNEQFF. The CDR3 nucleotides read TGTGCCTGCAGTTTAAGCCTAGCGGGGTTATCCTACAATGAGCAGTTCTTC.

V gene TRBV4-3 combines with J gene TRBJ1-3; no definite D call. The V end lost 0 bases, the J end lost 0 bases, and 12 bases lay between the germline ends. The germline V gene encodes CDR1 LGHNA and CDR2 YSLEER. The CDR3 length is 17 residues. This CDR3 is CASSQEFGFSSGNTIYF. As DNA, the CDR3 is TGCGCCAGCAGCCAAGAATTTGGCTTTTCCTCTGGAAACACCATATATTTT.

This chain uses TRBV20-1 with TRBJ1-1; TRBD1 is a possible D gene (6 bases). V was cut by 5 bases and J by 1 base, with 11 bases left in between. This CDR3 is built from 13 residues. Germline V CDR1 and CDR2: DFQATT, SNEGSKA (reference sequence). The CDR3 protein is CSALQGTNTEAFF. The DNA for the CDR3 is TGCAGTGCTTTACAGGGAACGAACACTGAAGCTTTCTTT.

This clonotype was recorded many times. J is TRBJ1-1 and V is TRBV5-1; TRBD1 is a possible D gene (5 bases). With 5 bases removed from V and 4 bases from J, the gap between germline ends came to 9 bases. Germline assignment: CDR1 SGHRS and CDR2 YFSETQ. There are 12 residues in the CDR3. This chain's CDR3 is CASRPDSTEAFF. For the CDR3, the DNA is TGCGCCAGCAGACCCGACAGCACTGAAGCTTTCTTT.

Only a few counts were recorded for this clonotype. This chain uses TRBV5-1 with TRBJ1-5; TRBD1 matches at 7 bases. Germline V gene lookup returns CDR1 SGHRS and CDR2 YFSETQ. This CDR3 is built from 15 residues. J gave up 1 base and V 0 bases, and 1 base lay outside the gene matches. CDR3 in DNA: TGCGCCAGCAGCTTGGAACAGGGGAGCAATCAGCCCCAGCATTTT. This encodes CASSLEQGSNQPQHF.

This chain uses TRBV28 with TRBJ2-7, with D possibly matching TRBD2 (6 bases). V lost 4 bases to trimming and J lost 3 bases, with 13 bases between them. The germline CDR1 and CDR2 sequences are MDHEN and SYDVKM. The CDR3 covers 14 residues. The CDR3 reads CASSSAGTYYEQYF. The CDR3 region has the DNA TGTGCCAGCAGTTCGGCGGGGACCTACTACGAGCAGTACTTC.

This clonotype was found many times. This chain joins TRBV5-1 and TRBJ2-1, with D unresolved. The germline gives CDR1 SGHRS, CDR2 YFSETQ. V lost 3 bases and J 10 bases, leaving 8 bases between the germline ends. CDR3 size: 11 residues. In DNA form, the CDR3 reads TGCGCCAGCAGCTCGACATGGGAGCAGTTCTTC. Protein sequence: CASSSTWEQFF.

This clonotype was seen repeatedly, ten times or more. This rearrangement joins TRBV5-6 to TRBJ1-2, with TRBD1 matching 7 bases. Per the germline V gene, CDR1 is SGHDT and CDR2 is YYEEEE. V lost 5 bases and J lost 3; bases outside the gene matches: 7. The CDR3 is made up of 14 amino acids. The CDR3 DNA sequence: TGTGCCAGCAGAGAGGGACAGACTTACTATGGCTACACCTTC. It is translated as CASREGQTYYGYTF.

The table lists this clonotype with a few counts. V gene TRBV7-3 combines with J gene TRBJ2-1, with D perhaps matching TRBD2 (5 bases). V gave up 0 bases and J gave up 0 bases, with 6 bases separating them. The CDR3 has 15 amino acids. In germline, CDR1 is SGHTA, CDR2 FQGTGA. CDR3 DNA sequence: TGTGCCAGCAGCTTAACTAGCGCCTCCTACAATGAGCAGTTCTTC. Its protein is CASSLTSASYNEQFF.

This clonotype was seen ten or more times. The rearrangement joins TRBV9 to TRBJ1-1; TRBD1 aligns across 11 bases. Losses at the gene ends were 0 bases for V and 1 base for J; bases not matched to a gene: 5. This CDR3 is 17 amino acids long. Germline V gene sequence: CDR1 SGDLS, CDR2 YYNGEE. CDR3 loop: CASSVGQDRGPNTEAFF. The CDR3 coding sequence is TGTGCCAGCAGCGTAGGACAGGACAGGGGGCCGAACACTGAAGCTTTCTTT.

The rearrangement joins TRBV5-1 to TRBJ2-1; 8 nucleotides match TRBD2. The germline V gene encodes CDR1 SGHRS and CDR2 YFSETQ. The CDR3 extends over 16 amino acids. V shed 0 bases and J 3 bases; nucleotides not matched to a gene: 5. The chain's CDR3 is CASSLVAGRVYNEQFF. DNA for the CDR3: TGCGCCAGCAGCTTGGTAGCGGGAAGAGTCTACAATGAGCAGTTCTTC.

The chain joins TRBV29-1 to TRBJ2-3; 7 nucleotides match TRBD2. Germline lookup yields CDR1 SQVTM and CDR2 ANQGSEA. The V and J ends lost 5 bases and 0 bases, in that order; junction bases with no gene match: 8. This CDR3 contains 15 residues. Here the CDR3 DNA reads TGCAGCGTTTCCAGTAAGCGGGATAGCACAGATACGCAGTATTTT. Amino acid sequence: CSVSSKRDSTDTQYF.

The DNA of the CDR3 is TGTGCCAGCAGCTTAACCGGGACAGGGGGCTCGGGAGAGCAGTTCTTC. Protein product: CASSLTGTGGSGEQFF. The chain has TRBV11-2 and TRBJ2-1; 12 nucleotides agree with TRBD1. Trimming removed 2 bases from V and 10 bases from J; junction bases left unmatched: 9. The CDR3 contains 16 residues. CDR1 is SGHAT, CDR2 FQNNGV, per germline.

This clonotype was recorded a few times. The V gene is TRBV12-3 or TRBV12-4, the J gene TRBJ1-4, with D tentatively TRBD1 (5 bases). Trimming shortened V by 5 bases and J by 8 bases, and 21 bases separated the two germline ends. The CDR3 extends over 16 amino acids. CDR3 sequence: CASSPTRGEEEEKLFF. The DNA of the CDR3 is TGTGCCAGCAGTCCCACGAGGGGCGAGGAGGAGGAAAAACTGTTTTTT.

The V and J genes are TRBV20-1 and TRBJ1-2; TRBD1 is a possible D gene (5 bases). This CDR3 is built from 13 residues. CDR1 and CDR2 (germline): DFQATT, SNEGSKA (reference sequence). Deletions cut 4 bases from V and 2 bases from J, with 11 bases between. CDR3 sequence reads: CSAIVAGNYGYTF. CDR3 nucleotide sequence: TGCAGTGCTATAGTGGCAGGGAACTATGGCTACACCTTC.

This clonotype was recorded a few times. The chain is built from TRBV4-2 and TRBJ2-3; D is perhaps TRBD2 (6 bases). CDR3 length: 14 residues. CDR1 and CDR2 from the germline V gene are LGHNA and YNFKEQ. The V end was cut by 2 bases, the J end by 1 base, with 7 bases between. As DNA, the CDR3 is TGTGCCAGCAGCCAACCGGGAGGCACAGATACGCAGTATTTT. This sequence encodes CASSQPGGTDTQYF.

This clonotype was seen at least ten times. This chain uses TRBV12-3 or TRBV12-4 with TRBJ1-1; D is possibly TRBD1 (5 bases). The CDR3 length is 17 residues. V was shortened by 0 bases and J by 4 bases, with 18 bases between the two germline ends. In DNA, the CDR3 is TGTGCCAGCAGTTTAGCGCGGTCTGGACAACGAGGCACTGAAGCTTTCTTT. Translation: CASSLARSGQRGTEAFF.